Presented here are 13 T cell receptor beta chains from one specimen sequenced in a study of regulatory T cells in long-lasting Graves disease. Time point reported: newly diagnosed GD, antithyroid drugs for less than 3 months. Following extraction of RNA from PBMCs, that RNA was used to make the TCR library. The TCR beta library used iRepertoire HTBI primers with Arm-PCR amplification of CDR3. TCRdb reprocessed the multiplex PCR reads via MiXCR and lists one record per CDR3 protein. The table has fewer than 450,000 distinct CDR3 sequences, approximately 15% seen once. The same data also went into a second study, on T cells in Graves' hyperthyroidism and ophthalmopathy.

This specimen consisted of peripheral blood mononuclear cells (PBMCs), obtained at new diagnosis, from a patient treated with antithyroid drugs. Source of these receptors: a woman in her thirties or forties with Graves disease.

In its sample, this clonotype was seen many times. The gene calls are TRBV5-5 and TRBJ1-5, with 8 bases lining up with TRBD1. Germline trimming cut 3 bases from V and 3 bases from J; bases unmatched to any gene: 2. The CDR3 is 14 amino acids. Per germline, CDR1 SGHKS and CDR2 YYEKEE (reference sequence). The CDR3, as DNA: TGTGCCAGCAGCTGGGGACAGGTCAATCAGCCCCAGCATTTT. Its translation is CASSWGQVNQPQHF.

Ten or more counts support this clonotype. The rearrangement joins TRBV28 to TRBJ2-7; tentative D call: TRBD1 (6 bases). The germline gives CDR1 MDHEN, CDR2 SYDVKM. The CDR3 runs to 15 residues. V was trimmed by 5 bases and J by 3 bases, leaving 17 bases between them. CDR3 amino acids: CASSPPTGSFYEQYF. The CDR3 DNA reads TGTGCCAGCAGTCCACCGACAGGTTCCTTCTACGAGCAGTACTTC.

At least ten counts were recorded for this clonotype. The chain employs TRBV27 and TRBJ2-3; 10 bases fit TRBD2. J was trimmed by 2 bases and V by 7 bases; bases with no gene match: 3. There are 14 residues in the CDR3. Germline-derived CDR1 and CDR2 are MNHEY and SMNVEV (reference sequence). CDR3 sequence (DNA): TGTGCCAGCAAACTAGCGGGGACCACAGATACGCAGTATTTT. Amino acid sequence: CASKLAGTTDTQYF.

This clonotype was found many times. V is TRBV15 and J is TRBJ2-7; 7 bases line up with TRBD1. The CDR3 is 14 amino acids. Germline V gives CDR1 LNHNV, CDR2 YYDKDF (reference sequence). V lost 3 bases, J lost 3 bases, and 5 bases stayed unmatched. CDR3 in DNA: TGTGCCACCAGCAGGGCTGGGGACAGCTACGAGCAGTACTTC. This codes for CATSRAGDSYEQYF.

This clonotype was counted many times. The chain is built from TRBV28 and TRBJ2-7, with TRBD2 matching over 10 bases. This CDR3 has 16 residues. The V segment lost 5 bases and the J segment 1 base; nucleotides outside the gene matches: 8. The germline gives CDR1 MDHEN, CDR2 SYDVKM. CDR3 protein: CASSAPLAGISYEQYF. The DNA for the CDR3 is TGTGCCAGCAGTGCCCCACTAGCGGGGATATCCTACGAGCAGTACTTC.

This clonotype showed up just a few times. The gene calls are TRBV20-1 and TRBJ2-7; 7 bases are shared with TRBD2. J lost 2 bases, V lost 7 bases, and 5 bases had no gene match. Germline CDR1 DFQATT, CDR2 SNEGSKA (reference sequence). The CDR3 length is 12 residues. CDR3 residues: CSGEGSTYEQYF. CDR3 nucleotide sequence: TGCAGTGGGGAGGGCAGCACCTACGAGCAGTACTTC.

The chain recombines TRBV9 with TRBJ2-5, with D tentatively TRBD1 or TRBD2 (6 bases each). The CDR3 totals 15 residues. From germline, CDR1 is SGDLS and CDR2 YYNGEE. V dropped 3 bases and J dropped 3 bases, with 15 bases sitting between them. CDR3: CASSGRQRGEETQYF. CDR3 nucleotide sequence: TGTGCCAGCAGCGGTAGACAGAGGGGGGAAGAGACCCAGTACTTC.

The chain carries TRBV5-6 and TRBJ2-3; possible D gene TRBD1, 5 bases. This CDR3 comprises 18 residues. Trimming took off 3 bases at V and 0 bases at J, with 20 bases between the two ends. The germline CDR1 and CDR2 sequences are SGHDT and YYEEEE. The CDR3, as DNA: TGTGCCAGCAGCTCGCTCTATCTGCAAGGGGTCAGCACAGATACGCAGTATTTT. Amino acids: CASSSLYLQGVSTDTQYF. Variable domain in full (rest from reference TRBV5-6 and TRBJ2-3): DAGVTQSPTHLIKTRGQQVTLRCSPKSGHDTVSWYQQALGQGPQFIFQYYEEEERQRGNFPDRFSGHQFPNYSSELNVNALLLGDSALYLCASSSLYLQGVSTDTQYFGPGTRLTVL.

In its sample, this clonotype was seen many times. The chain is built from TRBV2 and TRBJ2-5, with D possibly matching TRBD2 (6 bases). The CDR3 has 14 amino acids. The germline V gene encodes CDR1 SNHLY and CDR2 FYNNEI. The germline V and J ends were trimmed by 6 bases and 6 bases, with 17 bases remaining between them. CDR3 protein: CASRLRGIVQTQYF. As DNA, the CDR3 is TGTGCCAGCAGGCTACGGGGGATAGTACAGACCCAGTACTTC.

This clonotype has at least ten counts. The chain carries TRBV6-5 and TRBJ2-7, with 7 bases that match TRBD2. CDR1 and CDR2 from the germline V gene are MNHEY and SVGAGI. The CDR3 sequence is 16 residues long. V was pared by 0 bases and J by 5 bases, with 10 bases of the junction left unmatched. CDR3 sequence (DNA): TGTGCCAGCAGTTACTCGGCGGGAGTTCAGTCGGACGAGCAGTACTTC. Amino acids: CASSYSAGVQSDEQYF.

This clonotype was seen at least ten times. The V gene is TRBV2, the J gene TRBJ1-6; 9 bases line up with TRBD1. The CDR3 length is 15 residues. CDR1 is SNHLY and CDR2 is FYNNEI in the germline V gene. The trim removed 5 bases at V and 6 bases at J, leaving 5 bases unmatched. The CDR3 DNA sequence: TGTGCCAGCAGTATGGGACAGGGCTTTAATTCACCCCTCCACTTT. It codes for CASSMGQGFNSPLHF.

This clonotype showed up many times. The genes are TRBV11-2 and TRBJ1-2; 10 bases agree with TRBD1. The CDR3 runs to 17 residues. Looked up from germline, CDR1 is SGHAT and CDR2 is FQNNGV. The trim removed 6 bases at V and 5 bases at J, leaving 15 bases unmatched. CDR3 sequence reads: CASRSFYSTGQGYGYTF. For the CDR3, the DNA is TGTGCCAGCAGAAGCTTCTACTCCACGGGACAGGGGTATGGCTACACCTTC.

This clonotype was detected many times. The chain links TRBV28 to TRBJ2-4; 12 nucleotides match TRBD1. V was clipped by 1 base and J by 1 base; unmatched bases: 5. The CDR3 is 18 amino acids. Germline V gene lookup returns CDR1 MDHEN and CDR2 SYDVKM. In DNA form, the CDR3 reads TGTGCCAGCAGTTTATCGGGACAGGGGGCTGCGGCCAAAAACATTCAGTACTTC. It specifies CASSLSGQGAAAKNIQYF.